Presented here are 10 T cell receptor beta chains from one specimen sequenced in a study of blood T cell repertoires in COVID-19. The assay was immunoSEQ multiplex PCR, and TCRdb's table has in-frame clones only and misses some. The table records about 80,000 clones, around 80% of them present only once. Sequencing was carried out using peripheral blood. The receptors here all came from a human donor in a cohort sampled during active COVID-19.

The CDR3 nucleotides are TGCGCCAGCAGCTCAGCTAGCGGGGGGGCCAGTCTCCCCAATGAGCAGTTCTTC. Protein: CASSSASGGASLPNEQFF. V is TRBV5-1 and J is TRBJ2-1; TRBD2 agrees at 12 bases. The CDR3 has 18 residues. J was trimmed by 6 bases and V by 3 bases; bases with no gene match: 13. Germline CDR1 reads SGHRS; CDR2 reads YFSETQ.

The chain uses TRBV9 and TRBJ1-2; D gene uncertain. Per the germline V gene, CDR1 is SGDLS and CDR2 is YYNGEE. V lost 2 bases and J 8 bases, leaving 7 bases between the germline ends. The CDR3 loop spans 11 amino acids. CDR3 bases: TGTGCCAGCAGCGTCAACGAGGGCTACACCTTC. Its translation: CASSVNEGYTF.

This clone was observed a few times. The chain links TRBV5-1 to TRBJ1-1, with a tentative D call TRBD1 (5 bases). The CDR3 extends over 16 amino acids. Trimming left V 0 bases short and J 1 base short, with 13 bases between. The germline V gene encodes CDR1 SGHRS and CDR2 YFSETQ. The CDR3 sequence: CASSLGAGPGNTEAFF. The CDR3 nucleotides are TGCGCCAGCAGCTTGGGAGCAGGGCCAGGGAACACTGAAGCTTTCTTT. Variable domain in full (rest from reference TRBV5-1 and TRBJ1-1): KAGVTQTPRYLIKTRGQQVTLSCSPISGHRSVSWYQQTPGQGLQFLFEYFSETQRNKGNFPGRFSGRQFSNSRSEMNVSTLELGDSALYLCASSLGAGPGNTEAFFGQGTRLTVV.

J is TRBJ2-7 and V is TRBV19; 7 bases are shared with TRBD1. The length of the CDR3 is 15 residues. J was trimmed by 3 bases and V by 0 bases; bases with no gene match: 5. Germline CDR1 and CDR2: LNHDA and SQIVND (reference sequence). The CDR3 here is CASSIDGTAHYEQYF. The CDR3 DNA reads TGTGCCAGTAGTATAGATGGGACAGCACACTACGAGCAGTACTTC. Using reference TRBV19 and TRBJ2-7 for the parts outside the CDR3, the full variable domain is DGGITQSPKYLFRKEGQNVTLSCEQNLNHDAMYWYRQDPGQGLRLIYYSQIVNDFQKGDIAEGYSVSREKKESFPLTVTSAQKNPTAFYLCASSIDGTAHYEQYFGPGTRLTVT.

V and J are TRBV7-9 and TRBJ2-7; tentatively, D is TRBD1 (5 bases). Trimming cost V 5 bases and J 2 bases, with 10 bases left between them. The germline CDR1 and CDR2 sequences are SEHNR and FQNEAQ (reference sequence). The CDR3 consists of 13 residues. The CDR3 sequence: CASSVGQTYEQYF. The CDR3, as DNA: TGTGCCAGCAGCGTAGGACAAACCTACGAGCAGTACTTC.

V usage is TRBV3-1 (or the pseudogene TRBV3-2) and J usage is TRBJ2-1; D gene unclear. Germline values: CDR1 LGHDT, CDR2 YNNKEL (reference sequence). The CDR3 contains 12 residues. Deletions cut 1 base from V and 8 bases from J, with 6 bases between. This CDR3 reads CASSQVTHEQFF. In nucleotides, the CDR3 is TGTGCCAGCAGCCAAGTTACACATGAGCAGTTCTTC.

This chain joins TRBV4-1 and TRBJ1-2, with D maybe TRBD1 (6 bases). This CDR3 has 17 residues. Trimming took 4 bases from V and 4 from J, leaving 22 bases between them. Germline loops: CDR1 MGHRA, CDR2 YSYEKL. CDR3 nucleotides: TGCGCCAGCAGCCCAAGAGGGGGGGCAGGGGAGGGCTATGGCTACACCTTC. Translating gives CASSPRGGAGEGYGYTF.

The chain has TRBV24-1 and TRBJ1-3, with unresolved D. Trimming removed 2 bases from V and 0 bases from J, with 13 bases in between. This CDR3 spans 17 amino acids. The V gene's germline CDR1 is KGHDR and CDR2 SFDVKD. The CDR3 loop reads CATSDSGRGSSGNTIYF. The CDR3 coding sequence is TGTGCCACCAGTGATTCGGGCCGAGGGAGCTCTGGAAACACCATATATTTT.

V usage is TRBV7-8 and J usage is TRBJ1-1; D may be TRBD1 (5 bases). This CDR3 has 14 amino acids. The V end was cut by 4 bases, the J end by 5 bases, with 14 bases between. CDR1 and CDR2 from the germline V gene are SGHVS and FQNEAQ. CDR3 DNA: TGTGCCAGCAGCTCCTGGGGGGGGTTAACTGAAGCTTTCTTT. Its translation is CASSSWGGLTEAFF.

The rearrangement joins TRBV10-2 to TRBJ1-2, with 8 bases fitting TRBD1. The CDR3 sequence is 14 residues long. Germline V gene sequence: CDR1 WSHSY, CDR2 SAAADI. The V and J ends lost 0 bases and 9 bases, in that order; junction bases with no gene match: 6. CDR3 coding DNA: TGCGCCAGCAGTGAGTCGGACAGGGTTGGAAGCTACACCTTC. Its translation: CASSESDRVGSYTF.